The 32 T cell receptor beta chains below all came from one sample that was sequenced in a study of CD8 T cells in ankylosing spondylitis. A single record per CDR3 protein comes from TCRdb applying MiXCR to the 5' RACE reads. The data hold fewer than 200,000 distinct CDR3 sequences, with 9.8% observed a single time. Sequenced material: blood, either unsorted or a sorted T cell fraction (not recorded which). The receptor set was obtained from a female donor with ankylosing spondylitis or in good health (not recorded which).

In this sample, this clonotype turned up many times. This chain uses TRBV25-1 with TRBJ1-1; tentative D call: TRBD1 (5 bases). This CDR3 contains 17 residues. The V gene's germline CDR1 is MGHDK and CDR2 SYGVNS. Trimming pared 0 bases from V and 1 base from J, leaving 15 bases between. The CDR3 loop is CASSEYFPQGSNTEAFF. The CDR3 nucleotides are TGTGCCAGCAGTGAATATTTCCCCCAGGGTTCGAACACTGAAGCTTTCTTT.

The chain combines TRBV7-6 with TRBJ2-1; 7 nucleotides align to TRBD2. Germline-derived CDR1 and CDR2 are SGHVS and FNYEAQ. Unmatched junction bases numbered 2, after V lost 0 bases and J lost 3 bases. This CDR3 contains 15 residues. CDR3 sequence reads: CASSLAGGCYNEQFF. The CDR3 bases are TGTGCCAGCAGCTTAGCGGGAGGGTGCTACAATGAGCAGTTCTTC.

The rearrangement joins TRBV9 to TRBJ2-2; tentative D call: TRBD2 (5 bases). The V gene lost 1 base and the J gene lost 5 bases, with 6 bases spanning the gap. The CDR3 is 13 residues long. From germline, CDR1 is SGDLS and CDR2 YYNGEE. CDR3 region: CASSVTGTGELFF. In DNA form, the CDR3 reads TGTGCCAGCAGCGTAACGGGGACCGGGGAGCTGTTTTTT. The variable domain in full, with the rest retrieved from reference TRBV9 and TRBJ2-2, is DSGVTQTPKHLITATGQRVTLRCSPRSGDLSVYWYQQSLDQGLQFLIQYYNGEERAKGNILERFSAQQFPDLHSELNLSSLELGDSALYFCASSVTGTGELFFGEGSRLTVL.

Here the CDR3 reads CASSWGIEETQYF. CDR3 nucleotide sequence: TGTGCCAGCAGTTGGGGAATTGAAGAGACCCAGTACTTC. The chain joins TRBV27 to TRBJ2-5; D unresolved. Germline-derived CDR1 and CDR2 are MNHEY and SMNVEV (reference sequence). This CDR3 contains 13 residues. The ends were cut back, 4 bases at V and 3 bases at J, with 9 bases in the middle.

The chain uses TRBV6-1 and TRBJ2-2; D possibly corresponds to TRBD1 (6 bases). This CDR3 has 13 residues. V lost 8 bases to trimming and J lost 6 bases, with 13 bases between them. Looked up from germline, CDR1 is MNHNS and CDR2 is SASEGT. In nucleotides, the CDR3 is TGTGCCAGCGAGGGGGACCGGCCCGGGGAGCTGTTTTTT. Amino acid sequence: CASEGDRPGELFF.

The chain employs TRBV2 and TRBJ2-5; D tentatively fits TRBD1 or TRBD2 (5 bases each). The CDR3 is 14 amino acids. Trimming left V 6 bases short and J 2 bases short, with 13 bases between. The germline gives CDR1 SNHLY, CDR2 FYNNEI. The DNA of the CDR3 is TGTGCCAGCAGAGCCGGGGCTATACAAGAGACCCAGTACTTC. Protein sequence: CASRAGAIQETQYF.

This clonotype was picked up many times. The chain is built from TRBV14 and TRBJ1-1; TRBD1 is a possible D gene (6 bases). CDR1 is SGHDN, CDR2 FVKESK, per germline. V gave up 0 bases and J gave up 1 base, with 9 bases separating them. This CDR3 contains 15 residues. The CDR3 spells CASSQDWTENTEAFF. The DNA of the CDR3 is TGTGCCAGCAGCCAAGACTGGACAGAGAACACTGAAGCTTTCTTT. The whole variable domain, filled in from reference TRBV14 and TRBJ1-1, reads EAGVTQFPSHSVIEKGQTVTLRCDPISGHDNLYWYRRVMGKEIKFLLHFVKESKQDESGMPNNRFLAERTGGTYSTLKVQPAELEDSGVYFCASSQDWTENTEAFFGQGTRLTVV.

This clonotype has a handful of counts. The J gene is TRBJ1-2, the V gene TRBV6-5; 7 positions match TRBD1. Trimming cost V 4 bases and J 3 bases; bases outside gene matches: 14. The V gene's germline CDR1 is MNHEY and CDR2 SVGAGI. CDR3 length: 17 amino acids. CDR3 loop: CASSFSGTETPDYGYTF. The CDR3 DNA is TGTGCCAGCAGTTTCTCCGGGACAGAGACCCCAGACTATGGCTACACCTTC.

This clonotype was seen many times. The genes are TRBV12-3 or TRBV12-4 and TRBJ1-1, with D unresolved. V lost 5 bases and J lost 6, with 10 bases in between. The CDR3 loop spans 12 amino acids. The CDR3 nucleotides read TGTGCCAGCAGTGGGCCTTGGGCTGAAGCTTTCTTT. It is translated as CASSGPWAEAFF.

This clonotype was counted many times. V gene TRBV7-9 combines with J gene TRBJ2-7; no clear D. The V and J ends lost 4 bases and 5 bases respectively, with 6 bases between them. There are 11 residues in the CDR3. The germline V gene has CDR1 SEHNR and CDR2 FQNEAQ (reference sequence). The CDR3 reads CASSSTDEQYF. In DNA, the CDR3 is TGTGCCAGCAGCTCCACGGACGAGCAGTACTTC.

The J gene is TRBJ1-1, the V gene TRBV12-5; D remains unclear. Germline V gene data show CDR1 as LGHNT and CDR2 as FRNRAP. CDR3 length equals 16 residues. V shed 5 bases and J shed 2 bases, with 18 bases lying between them. The CDR3 nucleotides are TGTGCTAGTGGTCCTTCATCGGGAGGAGATAACACTGAAGCTTTCTTT. It codes for CASGPSSGGDNTEAFF.

This clonotype has only a few counts. J is TRBJ1-5 and V is TRBV6-2 or TRBV6-3; D remains unclear. With 6 bases removed from V and 3 bases from J, the gap between germline ends came to 15 bases. There are 15 residues in the CDR3. Germline V CDR1 and CDR2: MNHEY, SVGEGT. The chain's CDR3 is CASSATWQFNQPQHF. The CDR3, as DNA: TGTGCCAGCAGCGCGACTTGGCAGTTCAATCAGCCCCAGCATTTT.

The genes are TRBV3-1 and TRBJ2-2; no reliable D call. The length of the CDR3 is 15 residues. Germline V lookup: CDR1 LGHDT, CDR2 YNNKEL (reference sequence). V was pared by 4 bases and J by 5 bases, with 14 bases between. This CDR3 is CASSRFKYGTGELFF. Here the CDR3 DNA reads TGTGCCAGCAGCCGATTCAAGTACGGAACCGGGGAGCTGTTTTTT.

This clonotype was seen a handful of times. This sequence joins TRBV27 and TRBJ2-7; unclear D gene. The V and J ends lost 6 bases and 5 bases respectively, with 14 bases between them. CDR1 is MNHEY, CDR2 SMNVEV, per germline (reference sequence). The CDR3 runs to 13 residues. The CDR3 spells CASSPASIHEQYF. The DNA of the CDR3 is TGTGCCAGCAGCCCTGCATCAATCCACGAGCAGTACTTC.

The CDR3 coding sequence is TGTGCCAGCAGTTTAGCCCCTCCCGTTGTAGGGGAGAACACTGAAGCTTTCTTT. This gives the protein CASSLAPPVVGENTEAFF. The chain links TRBV28 to TRBJ1-1, with D possibly TRBD1 on 5 matching bases. Germline V gene data show CDR1 as MDHEN and CDR2 as SYDVKM. This CDR3 region has 18 residues. Between the trimmed V and J ends, which lost 2 bases and 1 base, there was a span of 20 bases.

This clonotype was counted many times. V and J are TRBV7-6 and TRBJ2-1, with TRBD2 identical over 9 bases. Germline-derived CDR1 and CDR2 are SGHVS and FNYEAQ. This CDR3 has 15 residues. With V trimmed by 3 bases and J by 7 bases, 7 bases remained unmatched. DNA of the CDR3: TGTGCCAGCAGCTTGCAGCCTAGCGGGATGAATGAGCAGTTCTTC. It specifies CASSLQPSGMNEQFF.

This clonotype was counted many times. This chain joins TRBV30 and TRBJ1-1, with D tentatively TRBD1 (6 bases). CDR3 length: 11 residues. CDR1 is GTSNPN, CDR2 SVGIG, per germline (reference sequence). The V and J ends lost 7 bases and 5 bases respectively, with 11 bases between them. This CDR3 reads CAFQGGTEAFF. The DNA of the CDR3 is TGTGCCTTCCAAGGGGGAACTGAAGCTTTCTTT.

This clonotype was picked up a small number of times. The chain is built from TRBV11-2 and TRBJ1-3, with 7 bases matching TRBD1. Germline CDR1 SGHAT, CDR2 FQNNGV. With V trimmed by 5 bases and J by 3 bases, 13 bases remained unmatched. The CDR3 runs 17 residues. Written as DNA, the CDR3 is TGTGCCAGCAGCCAAGGGAGGGGGCGCGCATTTGGAAACACCATATATTTT. The encoded protein is CASSQGRGRAFGNTIYF. The full variable domain, with the rest looked up from reference TRBV11-2 and TRBJ1-3, is EAGVAQSPRYKIIEKRQSVAFWCNPISGHATLYWYQQILGQGPKLLIQFQNNGVVDDSQLPKDRFSAERLKGVDSTLKIQPAKLEDSAVYLCASSQGRGRAFGNTIYFGEGSWLTVV.

There are a few counts of this clonotype. The V and J genes are TRBV20-1 and TRBJ1-1, with D possibly matching TRBD1 (5 bases). This CDR3 is 13 amino acids long. Germline V gives CDR1 DFQATT, CDR2 SNEGSKA (reference sequence). The V gene lost 2 bases and the J gene lost 0 bases, with 7 bases spanning the gap. In DNA, the CDR3 is TGCAGTGCTAGACGGACACTGAACACTGAAGCTTTCTTT. It specifies CSARRTLNTEAFF.

This chain joins TRBV15 and TRBJ1-1; 10 nucleotides align to TRBD1. The CDR3 length is 14 residues. Losses at the gene ends were 6 bases for V and 5 bases for J; bases not matched to a gene: 6. Germline V gene sequence: CDR1 LNHNV, CDR2 YYDKDF (reference sequence). CDR3 sequence reads: CATRPTGGRTEAFF. Here the CDR3 DNA reads TGTGCCACCAGGCCGACAGGGGGCCGAACTGAAGCTTTCTTT. Complete variable domain (other parts from reference TRBV15 and TRBJ1-1): DAMVIQNPRYQVTQFGKPVTLSCSQTLNHNVMYWYQQKSSQAPKLLFHYYDKDFNNEADTPDNFQSRRPNTSFCFLDIRSPGLGDTAMYLCATRPTGGRTEAFFGQGTRLTVV.

This clonotype was seen more than once but under ten times. One end of the junction varies from germline; a read error may be responsible. The J gene is TRBJ2-1, the V gene TRBV20-1, with D tentatively TRBD2 (7 bases). The CDR3 covers 15 residues. Germline assignment: CDR1 DFQATT and CDR2 SNEGSKA (reference sequence). CDR3 residues: CCARGGGAVLDEQFF. DNA of the CDR3: TGCTGTGCTAGAGGGGGGGGGGCTGTATTGGATGAGCAGTTCTTC.

This clonotype has more than one count but fewer than ten. The chain carries TRBV7-9 and TRBJ2-1; D remains unclear. V was pared by 5 bases and J by 5 bases, with 4 bases between. From germline, CDR1 is SEHNR and CDR2 FQNEAQ (reference sequence). This CDR3 has 11 amino acids. CDR3 DNA sequence: TGTGCCAGCAGCGTGGACAATGAGCAGTTCTTC. As protein: CASSVDNEQFF. The whole variable domain, remainder taken from reference TRBV7-9 and TRBJ2-1, is DTGVSQNPRHKITKRGQNVTFRCDPISEHNRLYWYRQTLGQGPEFLTYFQNEAQLEKSRLLSDRFSAERPKGSFSTLEIQRTEQGDSAMYLCASSVDNEQFFGPGTRLTVL.

This clonotype was counted only a few times. This chain joins TRBV7-8 and TRBJ2-5, with 11 nucleotides matching TRBD1. V shed 0 bases and J 3 bases; nucleotides not matched to a gene: 6. Looked up from germline, CDR1 is SGHVS and CDR2 is FQNEAQ. This CDR3 spans 17 amino acids. CDR3 sequence: CASSLALGTGGKETQYF. The CDR3 DNA follows: TGTGCCAGCAGCTTAGCGTTGGGGACAGGGGGAAAAGAGACCCAGTACTTC.

This clonotype was seen at least ten times. The genes are TRBV12-3 or TRBV12-4 and TRBJ2-1; D call uncertain. V dropped 3 bases and J dropped 10 bases, with 10 bases sitting between them. This CDR3 has 12 amino acids. The CDR3 sequence is CASSFGLREQFF. CDR3 nucleotides: TGTGCCAGCAGTTTTGGTCTTAGGGAGCAGTTCTTC.

This clonotype was seen ten or more times. The gene calls are TRBV25-1 and TRBJ1-1, with D maybe TRBD1 (6 bases). CDR3 size: 15 residues. Germline CDR1 is MGHDK and CDR2 is SYGVNS. Trimming removed 5 bases from V and 0 bases from J, with 13 bases in between. The CDR3 DNA is TGTGCCAGCAGTATCGAGGGGGTAATGAACACTGAAGCTTTCTTT. Translation gives CASSIEGVMNTEAFF. The full variable domain, rest sourced from reference TRBV25-1 and TRBJ1-1, is EADIYQTPRYLVIGTGKKITLECSQTMGHDKMYWYQQDPGMELHLIHYSYGVNSTEKGDLSSESTVSRIRTEHFPLTLESARPSHTSQYLCASSIEGVMNTEAFFGQGTRLTVV.

A few counts support this clonotype. The rearrangement joins TRBV2 to TRBJ2-5; no reliable D call. In germline, CDR1 is SNHLY, CDR2 FYNNEI. V dropped 5 bases and J dropped 4 bases, with 20 bases sitting between them. This CDR3 comprises 16 residues. The DNA of the CDR3 is TGTGCCAGCAGTAAGCTCGAGGTCCGTCATATAGAGACCCAGTACTTC. Translation gives CASSKLEVRHIETQYF.

This clonotype was counted between two and nine times. The rearrangement joins TRBV19 to TRBJ1-5; TRBD1 might be the D (6 bases). Trimming left V 5 bases short and J 0 bases short, with 14 bases between. The CDR3 totals 16 residues. Germline lookup yields CDR1 LNHDA and CDR2 SQIVND (reference sequence). CDR3 bases: TGTGCCAGTAGTGGTCGGGACACCCATAGCAATCAGCCCCAGCATTTT. Its protein is CASSGRDTHSNQPQHF.

This chain joins TRBV30 and TRBJ2-7; D is undetermined. The CDR3 is 13 residues long. V lost 3 bases to trimming and J lost 2 bases, with 11 bases between them. Looked up from germline, CDR1 is GTSNPN and CDR2 is SVGIG (reference sequence). The CDR3 sequence: CAWSPSLAYEQYF. As DNA, the CDR3 is TGTGCCTGGAGCCCTTCCTTGGCCTACGAGCAGTACTTC.

This clonotype was seen only a few times. V is TRBV28 and J is TRBJ1-3, with D uncertain. Germline CDR1 reads MDHEN; CDR2 reads SYDVKM. The CDR3 extends over 13 amino acids. The ends were cut back, 8 bases at V and 3 bases at J, with 11 bases in the middle. DNA for the CDR3: TGTGCCAGCGGGGTCAGCCTTGGAAACACCATATATTTT. Protein sequence: CASGVSLGNTIYF.

This clonotype has only a few counts. This rearrangement joins TRBV4-3 to TRBJ1-1; D is perhaps TRBD1 (6 bases). Germline V gene lookup returns CDR1 LGHNA and CDR2 YSLEER. V lost 1 base and J 4 bases, leaving 13 bases between the germline ends. CDR3 length: 15 amino acids. CDR3 nucleotides: TGCGCCAGCAGCCAAGCCGCTACAGGGTCCACTGAAGCTTTCTTT. It translates to CASSQAATGSTEAFF.

The sample holds many counts of this clonotype. The chain links TRBV4-3 to TRBJ1-4; D might be TRBD1 (5 bases). This CDR3 spans 15 amino acids. Looked up from germline, CDR1 is LGHNA and CDR2 is YSLEER. V gave up 1 base and J gave up 8 bases, with 14 bases separating them. DNA of the CDR3: TGCGCCAGCAGCCAAGGGGGGAGACCAGGGGAAAAACTGTTTTTT. It encodes CASSQGGRPGEKLFF.

The chain has TRBV7-8 and TRBJ2-1; the D call may be TRBD1 or TRBD2 (6 bases each). CDR3 length: 15 amino acids. Germline loops: CDR1 SGHVS, CDR2 FQNEAQ. The V and J ends lost 5 bases and 10 bases respectively, with 21 bases between them. CDR3 nucleotides: TGTGCCAGCAGCCGGAAGGGGGGCGGAGTAGGAGAGCAGTTCTTC. It translates to CASSRKGGGVGEQFF.